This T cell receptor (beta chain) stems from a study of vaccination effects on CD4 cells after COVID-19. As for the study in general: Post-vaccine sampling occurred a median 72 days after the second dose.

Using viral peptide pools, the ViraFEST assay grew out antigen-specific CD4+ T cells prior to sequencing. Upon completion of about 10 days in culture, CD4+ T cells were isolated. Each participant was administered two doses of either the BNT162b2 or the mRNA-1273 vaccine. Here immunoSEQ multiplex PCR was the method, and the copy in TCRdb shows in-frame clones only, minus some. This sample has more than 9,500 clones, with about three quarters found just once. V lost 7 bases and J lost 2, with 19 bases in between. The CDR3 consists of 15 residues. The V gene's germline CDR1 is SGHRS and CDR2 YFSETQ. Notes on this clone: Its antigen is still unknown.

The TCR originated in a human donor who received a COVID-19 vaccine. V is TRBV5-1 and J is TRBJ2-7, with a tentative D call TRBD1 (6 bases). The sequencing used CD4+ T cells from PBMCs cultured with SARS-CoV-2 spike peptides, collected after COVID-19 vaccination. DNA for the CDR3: TGCGCCAGCTCCGTCGACGTTGGGGGCCCCTACGAGCAGTACTTC. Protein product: CASSVDVGGPYEQYF.